Following are 24 T cell receptor beta chains from one sample sequenced in a study of blood T cell repertoires in COVID-19. Libraries were prepared by immunoSEQ multiplex PCR; TCRdb keeps only in-frame clonotypes and omits some of them. The sample lists about 250,000 clones, around 83% occurring once. Sequencing was done on a sample of peripheral blood. The receptor set was obtained from a man at least 80 years old with acute or convalescent COVID-19.

The chain combines TRBV29-1 with TRBJ2-1; TRBD1 matches 8 bases. CDR1 SQVTM and CDR2 ANQGSEA come from the germline V gene. There are 15 residues in the CDR3. Trimming at V came to 0 bases and at J to 4 bases, leaving 5 bases not matched to a gene. CDR3 region: CSVEEWQGAYNEQFF. The DNA for the CDR3 is TGCAGCGTTGAAGAATGGCAGGGGGCTTACAATGAGCAGTTCTTC.

CDR3 sequence (DNA): TGCAGCGTGAGGGCAGAGGGGGACACTGAAGCTTTCTTT. Protein: CSVRAEGDTEAFF. The chain couples TRBV29-1 to TRBJ1-1, with D tentatively TRBD1 (6 bases). Deletions cut 6 bases from V and 3 bases from J, with 14 bases between. The germline V gene has CDR1 SQVTM and CDR2 ANQGSEA. This CDR3 region has 13 residues.

The V gene is TRBV3-1 (or the pseudogene TRBV3-2), the J gene TRBJ1-5, with D possibly matching TRBD1 (5 bases). Germline CDR1 reads LGHDT; CDR2 reads YNNKEL (reference sequence). This CDR3 contains 16 residues. V was trimmed by 0 bases and J by 7 bases, leaving 16 bases between them. The chain's CDR3 is CASSQDWGPDGQPQHF. In nucleotides, the CDR3 is TGTGCCAGCAGCCAAGATTGGGGCCCTGATGGCCAGCCCCAGCATTTT.

This chain uses TRBV11-2 with TRBJ2-7; D is uncertain. The CDR3 spans 15 residues. Germline CDR1 reads SGHAT; CDR2 reads FQNNGV. Trimming took 5 bases from V and 5 from J, leaving 19 bases between them. CDR3: CASSPRLVGVNEQYF. In DNA, the CDR3 is TGTGCCAGCAGCCCCCGACTTGTTGGAGTAAACGAGCAGTACTTC.

The chain recombines TRBV28 with TRBJ2-2; TRBD1 matches at 8 bases. The J segment lost 6 bases and the V segment lost 6 bases, leaving 9 bases of the junction unmatched. This CDR3 comprises 15 residues. The germline V gene has CDR1 MDHEN and CDR2 SYDVKM. This CDR3 is CASRSDRVNSGELFF. The CDR3 region has the DNA TGTGCCAGCAGATCGGACAGGGTCAACTCCGGGGAGCTGTTTTTT.

The V gene is TRBV24-1, the J gene TRBJ2-2; 11 bases are shared with TRBD2. The CDR3 length is 15 residues. Unmatched junction bases numbered 6, after V lost 7 bases and J lost 6 bases. From germline, CDR1 is KGHDR and CDR2 SFDVKD. The CDR3 bases are TGTGCCACCAGCTCCGGGACTAGCGGTCCCGGGGAGCTGTTTTTT. It codes for CATSSGTSGPGELFF.

The gene calls are TRBV23-1 and TRBJ2-7, with D possibly being TRBD2 (5 bases). TRBV23-1 is designated an ORF whose function remains uncertain. CDR3 size: 18 residues. Trimming took 1 base from V and 8 from J, leaving 27 bases between them. The CDR3 DNA sequence: TGCGCCAGCAGTCAATGGGCTATGAGGCCTTGGAGGTCGTCAAAGCAGTACTTC. Its translation: CASSQWAMRPWRSSKQYF.

The chain links TRBV5-1 to TRBJ2-5; weak D call: TRBD2 (5 bases). The CDR3 has 11 amino acids. V gave up 3 bases and J gave up 8 bases, with 8 bases separating them. The germline gives CDR1 SGHRS, CDR2 YFSETQ. The CDR3 reads CASSWGVTQYF. DNA for the CDR3: TGCGCCAGCAGCTGGGGAGTCACCCAGTACTTC.

The J gene is TRBJ1-2, the V gene TRBV10-3; the D is unclear. This CDR3 region has 13 residues. Deletions cut 8 bases from V and 2 bases from J, with 12 bases between. The germline V gene has CDR1 ENHRY and CDR2 SYGVKD. The CDR3 DNA is TGTGCCATCGCCGACGCGGCAAACTATGGCTACACCTTC. It yields the protein CAIADAANYGYTF.

The V gene is TRBV5-1, the J gene TRBJ2-5; 7 bases are shared with TRBD2. Unmatched junction bases numbered 12, after V lost 4 bases and J lost 3 bases. CDR1 and CDR2 (germline): SGHRS, YFSETQ. CDR3 length equals 16 residues. The CDR3 nucleotides are TGCGCCAGCAGCCCAACTAGCGCCCCGTTGGAAGAGACCCAGTACTTC. Amino acids: CASSPTSAPLEETQYF.

CDR3 DNA: TGTGCCATCAGTGAGTCCCAGCGGGCAACCTACGAGCAGTACTTC. Its protein is CAISESQRATYEQYF. V is TRBV10-3 and J is TRBJ2-7; a weak D match, TRBD2 (6 bases). Trimming shortened V by 0 bases and J by 2 bases, and 11 bases separated the two germline ends. CDR3 length: 15 amino acids. Looked up from germline, CDR1 is ENHRY and CDR2 is SYGVKD.

This clone appeared a few times. CDR3 in DNA: TGTGCCAGTAGTACGGGGGGCCGCGGTTCACCCCTCCACTTT. As protein: CASSTGGRGSPLHF. The chain is built from TRBV19 and TRBJ1-6, with a tentative D call TRBD1 (6 bases). CDR3 length equals 14 residues. Trimming took 4 bases from V and 9 from J, leaving 13 bases between them. Germline lookup yields CDR1 LNHDA and CDR2 SQIVND (reference sequence).

The genes are TRBV19 and TRBJ2-7, with 13 bases lining up with TRBD2. Germline V lookup: CDR1 LNHDA, CDR2 SQIVND (reference sequence). The CDR3 extends over 16 amino acids. V lost 5 bases and J lost 3; bases outside the gene matches: 7. CDR3 sequence reads: CASSGRTSGSLYEQYF. The CDR3 DNA reads TGTGCCAGTAGTGGGAGGACTAGCGGGAGTCTCTACGAGCAGTACTTC. Using reference TRBV19 and TRBJ2-7 for the parts outside the CDR3, the full variable domain is DGGITQSPKYLFRKEGQNVTLSCEQNLNHDAMYWYRQDPGQGLRLIYYSQIVNDFQKGDIAEGYSVSREKKESFPLTVTSAQKNPTAFYLCASSGRTSGSLYEQYFGPGTRLTVT.

V is TRBV13 and J is TRBJ2-2; tentative D call: TRBD1 (7 bases). V was shortened by 5 bases and J by 6 bases, with 19 bases between the two germline ends. The CDR3 spans 16 residues. In germline, CDR1 is PRHDT, CDR2 FYEKMQ (reference sequence). The CDR3 protein is CASSPGGGRVPGELFF. DNA of the CDR3: TGTGCCAGCAGCCCAGGGGGAGGCCGGGTCCCCGGGGAGCTGTTTTTT.

This clone was observed a handful of times. The genes are TRBV6-5 and TRBJ2-7; 7 nucleotides line up with TRBD1. Losses at the gene ends were 8 bases for V and 4 bases for J; bases not matched to a gene: 8. CDR1 and CDR2 from the germline V gene are MNHEY and SVGAGI. The CDR3 runs 13 residues. The CDR3 DNA reads as TGTGCCAGCGGGCCGGGACAGTGGTACGAGCAGTACTTC. Translation: CASGPGQWYEQYF.

This clone was seen a handful of times. The rearrangement uses TRBV13 and TRBJ2-3; 9 bases fit TRBD2. The J segment lost 8 bases and the V segment lost 5 bases, leaving 17 bases of the junction unmatched. The CDR3 consists of 17 residues. The V gene's germline CDR1 is PRHDT and CDR2 FYEKMQ (reference sequence). The CDR3 protein is CASSGRAGGRSRGTQYF. CDR3 sequence (DNA): TGTGCCAGCAGCGGGCGAGCGGGAGGCAGAAGCCGGGGTACGCAGTATTTT.

The V call is TRBV24-1, the J call TRBJ2-2; no firm D call. Germline CDR1 KGHDR, CDR2 SFDVKD. CDR3 length: 15 residues. V lost 5 bases to trimming and J lost 0 bases, with 9 bases between them. The CDR3 region is CATSARGPNTGELFF. CDR3 sequence (DNA): TGTGCCACCAGTGCCCGAGGCCCGAACACCGGGGAGCTGTTTTTT.

This chain links TRBV28 with TRBJ2-1; 8 nucleotides agree with TRBD1. CDR3 length: 15 residues. CDR1 is MDHEN, CDR2 SYDVKM, per germline. The J segment lost 0 bases and the V segment lost 5 bases, leaving 3 bases of the junction unmatched. CDR3 region: CASSRQGSSYNEQFF. CDR3 nucleotide sequence: TGTGCCAGCAGTCGACAGGGGAGCTCCTACAATGAGCAGTTCTTC.

The chain has TRBV11-2 and TRBJ2-7; 12 bases line up with TRBD2. The CDR3 contains 17 residues. CDR1 and CDR2 (germline): SGHAT, FQNNGV. After removal of 5 bases from V and 2 bases from J, the junction contained 10 bases not matched to a gene. This CDR3 is CASSGGLAGGDPYEQYF. The DNA for the CDR3 is TGTGCCAGCAGCGGGGGGCTAGCGGGAGGGGACCCCTACGAGCAGTACTTC.

This clone was detected once. The chain carries TRBV9 and TRBJ1-4; D possibly corresponds to TRBD1 (5 bases). Per germline, CDR1 SGDLS and CDR2 YYNGEE. V was trimmed by 0 bases and J by 4 bases, leaving 16 bases between them. The CDR3 spans 17 residues. CDR3 nucleotides: TGTGCCAGCAGCGTAGCTACTGGGGCCGTGGGTAATGAAAAACTGTTTTTT. As protein: CASSVATGAVGNEKLFF.

The rearrangement joins TRBV7-6 to TRBJ1-6; no firm D call. This CDR3 has 15 residues. The germline V gene has CDR1 SGHVS and CDR2 FNYEAQ. Trimming left V 4 bases short and J 5 bases short, with 12 bases between. The CDR3 sequence: CASSSQPLDNSPLHF. The CDR3 nucleotides are TGTGCCAGCAGCTCTCAGCCCCTAGATAATTCACCCCTCCACTTT.

The V and J genes are TRBV6-5 and TRBJ2-1; 10 bases line up with TRBD2. Trimming took 10 bases from V and 8 from J; bases not matched to a gene: 8. CDR1 and CDR2 from the germline V gene are MNHEY and SVGAGI. The CDR3 covers 13 residues. The CDR3 reads CATSGTSVDEQFF. CDR3 DNA sequence: TGTGCCACCTCCGGGACTAGCGTCGATGAGCAGTTCTTC.

This chain joins TRBV18 and TRBJ1-3; 7 positions match TRBD1. The germline CDR1 and CDR2 sequences are KGHSH and LQKENI. The CDR3 is 18 residues long. After removal of 3 bases from V and 2 bases from J, the junction contained 13 bases not matched to a gene. CDR3 DNA: TGTGCCAGCTCACCGATCCCCCCGACAGGGAACACTGGAAACACCATATATTTT. Its translation: CASSPIPPTGNTGNTIYF.

This clone showed up just a few times. The chain is built from TRBV21-1 and TRBJ1-1; the table's D call TRBD1 went unverified against the DNA. TRBV21-1 is a listed pseudogene. The CDR3 runs 15 residues. This CDR3 reads CASSNAQGRNTEAFF. The CDR3 nucleotides read TGTGCCAGCAGCAATGCACAGGGGAGGAACACTGAAGCTTTCTTT.